A single sample gave rise to the 27 T cell receptor beta chains below, sequenced in a study of early T cells in non-severe SARS-CoV-2 infection (dated by TCRdb to the early 2020s). Library preparation was by 5' RACE. Sequencing was carried out with a NextSeq 500. The raw public reads went through TCRdb reprocessing: fastp at Q25, MiXCR clone calling, in-frame beta chains kept. Rows matching on CDR3 protein sequence are summarized as one entry with the most common DNA and genes. The sample profile shows around 80,000 distinct CDR3 sequences; approximately 13% of them were found once. Clones ranked in the top ten supply roughly 6% of the sample. The sequencing input was whole blood. These receptors all stem from an adult who was a healthcare worker with PCR-confirmed SARS-CoV-2 infection or an uninfected control (not recorded which).

This clonotype was counted between two and nine times. The chain joins TRBV30 to TRBJ1-1, with TRBD1 matching over 9 bases. The CDR3 length is 17 residues. With 3 bases clipped from V and 7 bases from J, the junction kept 18 bases outside the gene matches. Germline V gene data show CDR1 as GTSNPN and CDR2 as SVGIG (reference sequence). The CDR3 reads CAWRPLGQGFSPREAFF. For the CDR3, the DNA is TGTGCCTGGAGGCCCTTGGGACAGGGCTTTTCGCCTCGTGAAGCTTTCTTT.

This clonotype occurred many times. J is TRBJ2-5 and V is TRBV19; 9 nucleotides line up with TRBD2. The CDR3 length is 14 residues. The trim removed 4 bases at V and 6 bases at J, leaving 6 bases unmatched. Looked up from germline, CDR1 is LNHDA and CDR2 is SQIVND (reference sequence). The DNA of the CDR3 is TGTGCCAGTAGTACCATAGCGGGAGTTAAGACCCAGTACTTC. This gives the protein CASSTIAGVKTQYF.

This clonotype turned up a few times. V is TRBV6-5 and J is TRBJ1-1; weak D call: TRBD1 (5 bases). V dropped 2 bases and J dropped 3 bases, with 7 bases sitting between them. CDR1 and CDR2 (germline): MNHEY, SVGAGI. The CDR3 length is 13 residues. CDR3 coding DNA: TGTGCCAGCAGTTACCAGGGACACACTGAAGCTTTCTTT. This gives the protein CASSYQGHTEAFF.

As to this clonotype: A much larger clone differs from this one at a single base, so this may be a read error. The gene calls are TRBV6-6 and TRBJ1-6; tentative D call: TRBD1 (5 bases). The CDR3 is 15 residues long. The germline CDR1 and CDR2 sequences are MNHNY and SVGAGI (reference sequence). The CDR3 DNA sequence: TGTGCCAGCAGTTATGGGGGAGAATATATTTCACCCCTCCACTTT. It translates to CASSYGGEYISPLHF.

This clonotype turned up a few times. The chain joins TRBV5-1 to TRBJ1-3; D is uncertain. V was shortened by 0 bases and J by 2 bases, with 6 bases between the two germline ends. The CDR3 has 14 amino acids. Germline loops: CDR1 SGHRS, CDR2 YFSETQ. CDR3 amino acids: CASSLDSAGNTIYF. The CDR3 nucleotides are TGCGCCAGCAGCTTGGACAGTGCTGGAAACACCATATATTTT.

This rearrangement joins TRBV28 to TRBJ1-1; D remains ambiguous. Trimming removed 5 bases from V and 0 bases from J, with 4 bases in between. Germline lookup yields CDR1 MDHEN and CDR2 SYDVKM. The CDR3 is 12 residues long. The CDR3 sequence: CASSKLNTEAFF. CDR3 bases: TGTGCCAGCAGTAAGCTGAACACTGAAGCTTTCTTT.

This clonotype was picked up a small number of times. The chain carries TRBV5-1 and TRBJ2-7, with D possibly TRBD1 on 6 matching bases. Germline CDR1 and CDR2: SGHRS and YFSETQ. Trimming shortened V by 2 bases and J by 0 bases, and 12 bases separated the two germline ends. The CDR3 covers 15 residues. The CDR3 spells CASSLGGTSSYEQYF. The CDR3 coding sequence is TGCGCCAGCAGCTTAGGGGGAACTAGCTCCTACGAGCAGTACTTC.

This clonotype was seen ten or more times. The CDR3 loop reads CASHSTRPYGYTF. The CDR3 coding sequence is TGTGCCAGCCATTCAACGAGGCCCTATGGCTACACCTTC. This rearrangement joins TRBV6-1 to TRBJ1-2; no reliable D call. Germline CDR1 reads MNHNS; CDR2 reads SASEGT. The V and J ends lost 8 bases and 4 bases respectively, with 14 bases between them. The CDR3 is 13 residues long.

The rearrangement joins TRBV6-1 to TRBJ2-2; D may be TRBD1 (6 bases). The CDR3 loop spans 16 amino acids. The V end was cut by 2 bases, the J end by 1 base, with 11 bases between. Germline V gene sequence: CDR1 MNHNS, CDR2 SASEGT. The CDR3 coding sequence is TGTGCCAGCAGTGAACGGTACAGGGTGAACACCGGGGAGCTGTTTTTT. It translates to CASSERYRVNTGELFF.

This clonotype appeared many times. The V gene is TRBV20-1, the J gene TRBJ1-5; tentatively, D is TRBD1 (6 bases). This CDR3 comprises 13 residues. V was cut by 3 bases and J by 6 bases, with 12 bases left in between. CDR1 is DFQATT and CDR2 is SNEGSKA in the germline V gene (reference sequence). DNA for the CDR3: TGCAGTGCTAGTGGTGGAGGGGGTCAGCCCCAGCATTTT. The encoded protein is CSASGGGGQPQHF.

This clonotype was seen at least ten times. V gene TRBV4-1 combines with J gene TRBJ2-4; unclear D gene. Germline V gene lookup returns CDR1 MGHRA and CDR2 YSYEKL. This CDR3 has 18 amino acids. The ends were cut back, 2 bases at V and 0 bases at J, with 17 bases in the middle. The CDR3 loop reads CASSQIEGGKLAKNIQYF. CDR3 nucleotides: TGCGCCAGCAGCCAAATCGAAGGTGGAAAACTAGCCAAAAACATTCAGTACTTC.

This clonotype was seen once. V is TRBV6-1 and J is TRBJ2-7, with D possibly matching TRBD1 (6 bases). The germline gives CDR1 MNHNS, CDR2 SASEGT. CDR3 length: 15 amino acids. V shed 3 bases and J shed 2 bases, with 14 bases lying between them. This CDR3 reads CASSETTGWAYEQYF. The CDR3 DNA reads as TGTGCCAGCAGTGAGACGACAGGCTGGGCCTACGAGCAGTACTTC.

This clonotype was seen ten or more times. The chain is built from TRBV6-5 and TRBJ2-7; D might be TRBD2 (5 bases). Germline V gives CDR1 MNHEY, CDR2 SVGAGI. V lost 5 bases and J lost 3, with 11 bases in between. This CDR3 spans 13 amino acids. Here the CDR3 reads CASSRTGYYEQYF. CDR3 in DNA: TGTGCCAGCAGTCGGACTGGCTACTACGAGCAGTACTTC.

This clonotype was detected many times. J is TRBJ1-4 and V is TRBV7-2, with 7 bases that match TRBD1. The CDR3 spans 16 residues. The J segment lost 5 bases and the V segment lost 2 bases, leaving 8 bases of the junction unmatched. Germline CDR1 SGHTA, CDR2 FQGNSA. The CDR3, as DNA: TGTGCCAGCAGCTTATCCGGACAGGCTAAGAATGAAAAACTGTTTTTT. Encoded protein: CASSLSGQAKNEKLFF.

V gene TRBV11-1 combines with J gene TRBJ2-2, with no clear D. CDR1 and CDR2 (germline): SGHAT, FQDESV (reference sequence). This CDR3 contains 11 residues. V was shortened by 6 bases and J by 7 bases, with 6 bases between the two germline ends. The CDR3 region is CASRSDGELFF. CDR3 nucleotide sequence: TGTGCCAGCAGGTCGGACGGGGAGCTGTTTTTT.

This clonotype was detected ten times or more. This CDR3 reads CASSYSGEAGDQSTEAFF. The CDR3 DNA follows: TGTGCCAGCAGTTACTCTGGGGAGGCAGGGGATCAAAGCACTGAAGCTTTCTTT. The chain carries TRBV6-5 and TRBJ1-1; D may be TRBD1 (6 bases). Germline loops: CDR1 MNHEY, CDR2 SVGAGI. CDR3 length equals 18 residues. Trimming stripped 0 bases from V and 4 bases from J, with 21 bases between.

This clonotype was seen a handful of times. The rearrangement links TRBV12-3 or TRBV12-4 to TRBJ2-2, with 7 nucleotides matching TRBD1. After removal of 5 bases from V and 5 bases from J, the junction contained 11 bases not matched to a gene. The CDR3 is 16 residues long. Written as DNA, the CDR3 is TGTGCCAGCAGTCTAAGGGGGCTTCCTGATACCGGGGAGCTGTTTTTT. Its protein is CASSLRGLPDTGELFF.

This clonotype was recorded a few times. The chain uses TRBV6-1 and TRBJ1-1, with TRBD1 identical over 7 bases. This CDR3 spans 14 amino acids. J was trimmed by 2 bases and V by 6 bases; bases with no gene match: 6. The germline V gene has CDR1 MNHNS and CDR2 SASEGT. The CDR3 region has the DNA TGTGCCAGCAGCCCGGACAGGCAAAACACTGAAGCTTTCTTT. This translates into CASSPDRQNTEAFF.

The chain uses TRBV12-3 or TRBV12-4 and TRBJ1-2, with D possibly TRBD1 on 6 matching bases. The length of the CDR3 is 15 residues. Trimming cost V 7 bases and J 0 bases, with 15 bases left between them. The CDR3 region has the DNA TGTGCCAGCACCAAACAGGGTTCGCCTAACTATGGCTACACCTTC. Amino acids: CASTKQGSPNYGYTF.

Here the CDR3 reads CSATLGGHEQYF. DNA of the CDR3: TGCAGTGCTACCCTAGGGGGCCACGAGCAGTACTTC. The gene calls are TRBV20-1 and TRBJ2-7, with 7 bases aligning to TRBD1. V trimming: 4 bases; J trimming: 5 bases; junction bases outside the gene matches: 5. The CDR3 extends over 12 amino acids. The germline CDR1 and CDR2 sequences are DFQATT and SNEGSKA (reference sequence).

Of note for this clonotype: One end of the junction is discordant with germline, which a read error may explain. The V gene is TRBV7-2, the J gene TRBJ1-1; no reliable D call. Germline V CDR1 and CDR2: SGHTA, FQGNSA. The CDR3 loop spans 15 amino acids. CDR3 sequence: CASSLAPLMNTEAFF. CDR3 bases: TGCGCCAGCAGCTTAGCCCCCCTGATGAACACTGAAGCTTTCTTT. Complete variable domain (other parts from reference TRBV7-2 and TRBJ1-1): GAGVSQSPSNKVTEKGKDVELRCDPISGHTALYWYRQSLGQGLEFLIYFQGNSAPDKSGLPSDRFSAERTGGSVSTLTIQRTQQEDSAVYLCASSLAPLMNTEAFFGQGTRLTVV.

A few counts support this clonotype. The chain is built from TRBV6-5 and TRBJ2-3; no reliable D call. Trimming removed 8 bases from V and 0 bases from J, with 15 bases in between. Per germline, CDR1 MNHEY and CDR2 SVGAGI. The CDR3 is 15 residues long. CDR3 region: CASRALTRSTDTQYF. In DNA, the CDR3 is TGTGCCAGCCGGGCCTTAACCCGAAGCACAGATACGCAGTATTTT.

This clonotype was counted a few times. The V and J genes are TRBV20-1 and TRBJ2-7; D is perhaps TRBD2 (6 bases). V was cut by 6 bases and J by 3 bases, with 12 bases left in between. The CDR3 sequence is 12 residues long. CDR1 is DFQATT, CDR2 SNEGSKA, per germline (reference sequence). The CDR3 loop reads CSAARRDYEQYF. The CDR3 coding sequence is TGCAGTGCCGCGAGGCGGGACTACGAGCAGTACTTC.

This chain uses TRBV5-5 with TRBJ2-3; possible D gene TRBD1, 6 bases. Germline-derived CDR1 and CDR2 are SGHKS and YYEKEE (reference sequence). The CDR3 is 15 residues long. The V and J ends lost 0 bases and 1 base respectively, with 9 bases between them. CDR3 in amino acids: CASSLDGQRTDTQYF. The CDR3, as DNA: TGTGCCAGCAGCTTGGACGGACAGCGCACAGATACGCAGTATTTT.

Here the CDR3 DNA reads TGTGCCAGCCGGCCCATATCTAACTATGGCTACACCTTC. Translating gives CASRPISNYGYTF. The chain links TRBV18 to TRBJ1-2; D uncertain. Germline V gene data show CDR1 as KGHSH and CDR2 as LQKENI. Trimming shortened V by 8 bases and J by 0 bases, and 10 bases separated the two germline ends. This CDR3 spans 13 amino acids.

The sample holds many counts of this clonotype. The V call is TRBV20-1, the J call TRBJ1-1; TRBD1 might be the D (5 bases). The CDR3 is 13 residues long. Germline loops: CDR1 DFQATT, CDR2 SNEGSKA (reference sequence). V dropped 5 bases and J dropped 1 base, with 11 bases sitting between them. The CDR3, as DNA: TGCAGTGCTTTGACAGCCACGAACACTGAAGCTTTCTTT. Its translation is CSALTATNTEAFF.

This clonotype was counted at least ten times. V gene TRBV7-6 combines with J gene TRBJ1-4; TRBD1 matches 8 bases. Germline CDR1 is SGHVS and CDR2 is FNYEAQ. J was trimmed by 4 bases and V by 5 bases; bases with no gene match: 6. The CDR3 length is 15 residues. The DNA for the CDR3 is TGTGCCAGCAGCCCCGGACAGGGCTTTAATGAAAAACTGTTTTTT. It translates to CASSPGQGFNEKLFF.